This T cell receptor (beta chain) comes out of a study of shared clonotypes between healthy human individuals. The CDR3 totals 16 residues. CDR1 and CDR2 from the germline V gene are SGHDT and YYEEEE. V lost 3 bases, J lost 1 base, and 15 bases lay in between. A remark on this clone: Antigen: not known.

General study points: The genetic and exposure-history diversity represented was limited by few donors. Blood alone was sampled, and tissue repertoires likely differ.

Data came from immunoSEQ multiplex PCR; TCRdb stores just in-frame clones and leaves some out. The table shows some 2.1 million clones, with over 85% occurring only once. Only CD45RO-negative cells positively selected for CCR7 counted as naive CD8 cells, so terminally differentiated effector memory CD45RA+ cells were excluded. This sequence originates from a man between 18 and 29 years old in good health. The specimen sequenced was naive CD8+ T cells sorted from blood. The gene calls are TRBV5-6 and TRBJ2-3; a possible D gene is TRBD2 (7 bases). In nucleotides, the CDR3 is TGTGCCAGCAGCTGGGAGGGGGGGATAGGCACAGATACGCAGTATTTT. This sequence encodes CASSWEGGIGTDTQYF. Complete variable domain (other parts from reference TRBV5-6 and TRBJ2-3): DAGVTQSPTHLIKTRGQQVTLRCSPKSGHDTVSWYQQALGQGPQFIFQYYEEEERQRGNFPDRFSGHQFPNYSSELNVNALLLGDSALYLCASSWEGGIGTDTQYFGPGTRLTVL.